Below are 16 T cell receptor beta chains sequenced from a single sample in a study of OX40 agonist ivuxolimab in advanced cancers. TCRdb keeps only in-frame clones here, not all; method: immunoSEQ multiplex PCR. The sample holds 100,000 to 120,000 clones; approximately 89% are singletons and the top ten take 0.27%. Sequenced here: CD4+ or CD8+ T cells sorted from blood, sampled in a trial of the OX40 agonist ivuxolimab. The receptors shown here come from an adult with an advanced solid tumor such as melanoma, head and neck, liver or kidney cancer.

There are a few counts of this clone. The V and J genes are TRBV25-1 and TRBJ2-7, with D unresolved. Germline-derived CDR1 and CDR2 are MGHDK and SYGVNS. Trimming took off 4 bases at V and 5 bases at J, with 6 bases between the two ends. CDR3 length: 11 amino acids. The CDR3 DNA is TGTGCCAGCAGTGGGGGAAACGAGCAGTACTTC. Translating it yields CASSGGNEQYF.

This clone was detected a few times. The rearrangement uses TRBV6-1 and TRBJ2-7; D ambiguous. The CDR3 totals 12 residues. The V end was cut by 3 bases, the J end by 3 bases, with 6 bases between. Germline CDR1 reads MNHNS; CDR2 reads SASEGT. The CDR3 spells CASSEAVYEQYF. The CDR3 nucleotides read TGTGCCAGCAGTGAGGCAGTCTACGAGCAGTACTTC.

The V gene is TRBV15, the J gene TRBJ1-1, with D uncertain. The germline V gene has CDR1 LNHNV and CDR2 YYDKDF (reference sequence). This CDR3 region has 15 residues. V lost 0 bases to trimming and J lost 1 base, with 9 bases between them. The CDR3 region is CATSRDVKANTEAFF. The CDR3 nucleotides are TGTGCCACCAGCAGAGATGTTAAAGCGAACACTGAAGCTTTCTTT.

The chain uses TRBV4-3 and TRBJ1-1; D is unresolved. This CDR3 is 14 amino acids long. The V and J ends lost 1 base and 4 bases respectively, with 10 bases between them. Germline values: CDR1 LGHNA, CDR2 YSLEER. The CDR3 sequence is CASSQVSRSTEAFF. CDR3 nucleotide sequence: TGCGCCAGCAGCCAAGTCAGCAGGAGCACTGAAGCTTTCTTT.

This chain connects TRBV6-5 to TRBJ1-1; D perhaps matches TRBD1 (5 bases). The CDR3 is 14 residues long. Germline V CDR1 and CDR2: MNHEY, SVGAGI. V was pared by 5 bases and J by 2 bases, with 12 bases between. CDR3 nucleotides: TGTGCCAGCAGTCCCACCGACAGAAACACTGAAGCTTTCTTT. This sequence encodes CASSPTDRNTEAFF.

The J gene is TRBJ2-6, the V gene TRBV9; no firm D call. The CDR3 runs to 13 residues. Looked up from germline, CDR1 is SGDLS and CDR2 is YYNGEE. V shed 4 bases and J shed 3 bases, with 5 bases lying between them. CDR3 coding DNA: TGTGCCAGCAGCTCAAGTGGGGCCAACGTCCTGACTTTC. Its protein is CASSSSGANVLTF.

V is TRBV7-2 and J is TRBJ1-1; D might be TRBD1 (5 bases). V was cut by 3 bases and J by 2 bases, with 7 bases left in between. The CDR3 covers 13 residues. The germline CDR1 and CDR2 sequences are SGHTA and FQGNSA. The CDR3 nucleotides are TGTGCCAGCAGCTTCCAGGGCAACACTGAAGCTTTCTTT. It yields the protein CASSFQGNTEAFF.

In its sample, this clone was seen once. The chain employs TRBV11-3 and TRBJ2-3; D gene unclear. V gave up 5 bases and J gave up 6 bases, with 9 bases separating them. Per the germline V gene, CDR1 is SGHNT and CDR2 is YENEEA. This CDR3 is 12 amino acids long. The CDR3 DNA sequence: TGTGCCAGCAGCAAAATCACGGATACGCAGTATTTT. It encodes CASSKITDTQYF.

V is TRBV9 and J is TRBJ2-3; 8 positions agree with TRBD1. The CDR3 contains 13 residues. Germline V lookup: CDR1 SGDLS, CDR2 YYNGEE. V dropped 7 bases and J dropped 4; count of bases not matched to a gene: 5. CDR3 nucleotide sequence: TGTGCCAGCGCCCAACAGGGGGCAGATACGCAGTATTTT. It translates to CASAQQGADTQYF.

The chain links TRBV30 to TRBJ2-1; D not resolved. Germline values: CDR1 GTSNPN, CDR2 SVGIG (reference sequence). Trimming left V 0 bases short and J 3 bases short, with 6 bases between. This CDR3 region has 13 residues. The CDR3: CAWSVSLYNEQFF. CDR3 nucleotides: TGTGCCTGGAGTGTAAGTCTCTACAATGAGCAGTTCTTC.

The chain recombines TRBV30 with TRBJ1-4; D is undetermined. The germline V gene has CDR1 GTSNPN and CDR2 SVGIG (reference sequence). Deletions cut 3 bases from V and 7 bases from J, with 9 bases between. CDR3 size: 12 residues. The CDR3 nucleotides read TGTGCCTGGAGGAAAGAGAGTGAAAAACTGTTTTTT. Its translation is CAWRKESEKLFF.

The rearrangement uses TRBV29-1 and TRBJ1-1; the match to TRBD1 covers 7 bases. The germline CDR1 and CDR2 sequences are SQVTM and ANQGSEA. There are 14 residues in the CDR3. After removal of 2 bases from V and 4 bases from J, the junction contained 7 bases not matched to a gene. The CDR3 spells CSVERGQGGTEAFF. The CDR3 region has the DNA TGCAGCGTTGAAAGGGGGCAGGGAGGCACTGAAGCTTTCTTT. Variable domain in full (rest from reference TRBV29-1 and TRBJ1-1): SAVISQKPSRDICQRGTSLTIQCQVDSQVTMMFWYRQQPGQSLTLIATANQGSEATYESGFVIDKFPISRPNLTFSTLTVSNMSPEDSSIYLCSVERGQGGTEAFFGQGTRLTVV.

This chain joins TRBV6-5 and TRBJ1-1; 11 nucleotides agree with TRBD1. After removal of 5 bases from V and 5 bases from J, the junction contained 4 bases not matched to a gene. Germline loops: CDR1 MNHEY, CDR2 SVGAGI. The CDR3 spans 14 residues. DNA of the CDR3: TGTGCCAGCAGTAGGACAGGGGGCCGGACTGAAGCTTTCTTT. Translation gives CASSRTGGRTEAFF.

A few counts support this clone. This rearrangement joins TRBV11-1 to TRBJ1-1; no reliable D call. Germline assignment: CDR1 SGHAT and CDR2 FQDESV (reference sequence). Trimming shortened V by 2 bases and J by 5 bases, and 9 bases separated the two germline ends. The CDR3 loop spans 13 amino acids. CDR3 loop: CASSLYRETEAFF. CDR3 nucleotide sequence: TGTGCCAGCAGCTTATATCGAGAGACTGAAGCTTTCTTT.

CDR3 nucleotides: TGTGCCAGCTCAAGGACCCAAGAGACCCAGTACTTC. Translated: CASSRTQETQYF. The chain carries TRBV18 and TRBJ2-5, with D hard to call. Trimming took 5 bases from V and 1 from J, leaving 5 bases between them. Germline values: CDR1 KGHSH, CDR2 LQKENI. CDR3 size: 12 residues.

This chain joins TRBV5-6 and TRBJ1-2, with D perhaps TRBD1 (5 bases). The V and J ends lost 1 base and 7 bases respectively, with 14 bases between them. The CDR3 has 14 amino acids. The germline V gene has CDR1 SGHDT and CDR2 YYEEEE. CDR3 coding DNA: TGTGCCAGCAGCTTGCCAGGGACTTTGGGTGGCTACACCTTC. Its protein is CASSLPGTLGGYTF.